Following are 26 T cell receptor beta chains from one sample sequenced in a study of a mutant IDH1 vaccine in newly diagnosed glioma. Libraries were prepared by immunoSEQ multiplex PCR; TCRdb keeps only in-frame clonotypes and omits some of them. The sample consists of 50,000 to 60,000 clones, more than 70% of them appearing once. The time point: week 5, during vaccination. Topical imiquimod was applied with each vaccine dose, which held 300 ug of mutant IDH1 20-mer peptide. For these receptors, no antigen is known. Sequencing was performed on PBMCs, taken from a glioma patient whose treatment included an IDH1 peptide vaccine. These TCRs come from a man aged 45 to 65 with glioma.

The chain joins TRBV2 to TRBJ2-5; 14 bases are shared with TRBD2. Trimming at V came to 6 bases and at J to 2 bases, leaving 2 bases not matched to a gene. This CDR3 is built from 15 residues. Germline CDR1 SNHLY, CDR2 FYNNEI. For the CDR3, the DNA is TGTGCCAGCAGGGGGACTAGCGGGAGTCAAGAGACCCAGTACTTC. Amino acids: CASRGTSGSQETQYF.

This clone was observed a few times. This chain joins TRBV27 and TRBJ1-1; D gene unclear. Trimming removed 4 bases from V and 5 bases from J, with 11 bases in between. The germline V gene has CDR1 MNHEY and CDR2 SMNVEV (reference sequence). The CDR3 spans 13 residues. DNA of the CDR3: TGTGCCAGCAGTTCTCAATGGACTACTGAAGCTTTCTTT. Translation: CASSSQWTTEAFF.

The chain employs TRBV5-1 and TRBJ2-3, with D perhaps TRBD1 (6 bases). V lost 4 bases and J 0 bases, leaving 12 bases between the germline ends. The CDR3 is made up of 15 amino acids. Per the germline V gene, CDR1 is SGHRS and CDR2 is YFSETQ. The CDR3 sequence is CASSEDSPSTDTQYF. DNA of the CDR3: TGCGCCAGCAGCGAGGACAGCCCTAGCACAGATACGCAGTATTTT.

The chain uses TRBV5-5 and TRBJ1-2, with unresolved D. CDR1 and CDR2 (germline): SGHKS, YYEKEE (reference sequence). This CDR3 comprises 17 residues. Trimming took off 4 bases at V and 4 bases at J, with 23 bases between the two ends. The CDR3 spells CASSPIQAVFLSYGYTF. CDR3 bases: TGTGCCAGCAGCCCCATCCAAGCCGTCTTTCTTTCCTATGGCTACACCTTC. Full variable domain (outside the CDR3, taken from reference TRBV5-5 and TRBJ1-2): DAGVTQSPTHLIKTRGQQVTLRCSPISGHKSVSWYQQVLGQGPQFIFQYYEKEERGRGNFPDRFSARQFPNYSSELNVNALLLGDSALYLCASSPIQAVFLSYGYTFGSGTRLTVV.

The CDR3 sequence: CASSPLRGGRHPEAFF. CDR3 nucleotides: TGTGCCAGCAGCCCATTAAGGGGGGGCAGACATCCAGAAGCTTTCTTT. This chain uses TRBV27 with TRBJ1-1; D might be TRBD1 (6 bases). The germline gives CDR1 MNHEY, CDR2 SMNVEV (reference sequence). Trimming stripped 6 bases from V and 8 bases from J, with 25 bases between. This CDR3 has 16 amino acids.

The gene calls are TRBV14 and TRBJ2-2; D remains ambiguous. In germline, CDR1 is SGHDN, CDR2 FVKESK. CDR3 length equals 18 residues. The V end was cut by 2 bases, the J end by 4 bases, with 20 bases between. The CDR3 nucleotides read TGTGCCAGCAGCCAAAGATTCGGGCTCGGCGGCGGCACCGGGGAGCTGTTTTTT. It is translated as CASSQRFGLGGGTGELFF.

This sequence joins TRBV5-6 and TRBJ1-2, with TRBD1 matching 9 bases. Germline V gene lookup returns CDR1 SGHDT and CDR2 YYEEEE. This CDR3 contains 15 residues. The V segment lost 4 bases and the J segment 4 bases; nucleotides outside the gene matches: 8. This CDR3 is CASSPLRTGAYGYTF. The CDR3 DNA sequence: TGTGCCAGCAGCCCCCTCCGGACAGGGGCCTATGGCTACACCTTC.

The V call is TRBV30, the J call TRBJ2-5; 7 nucleotides line up with TRBD1. In germline, CDR1 is GTSNPN, CDR2 SVGIG (reference sequence). V lost 1 base to trimming and J lost 1 base; unmatched junction nucleotides: 0. The CDR3 spans 13 residues. DNA for the CDR3: TGTGCCTGGAGTGCAGGGGGCCAAGAGACCCAGTACTTC. This encodes CAWSAGGQETQYF.

V and J are TRBV11-2 and TRBJ1-1; the D is unclear. The CDR3 consists of 13 residues. Trimming took 2 bases from V and 8 from J, leaving 12 bases between them. Germline V gene sequence: CDR1 SGHAT, CDR2 FQNNGV. The CDR3 DNA sequence: TGTGCCAGCAGCTTACCCCCGGATAGGGAAGCTTTCTTT. Protein: CASSLPPDREAFF.

J is TRBJ2-5 and V is TRBV30; D remains unclear. The J call may be incorrect, as the DNA end agrees better with TRBJ2-7. CDR1 and CDR2 (germline): GTSNPN, SVGIG (reference sequence). CDR3 length: 16 residues. The CDR3 is CAWSGGSVRNLYEQYF. The CDR3 DNA sequence: TGTGCCTGGAGTGGGGGATCAGTGAGAAACCTCTACGAGCAGTACTTC.

This chain joins TRBV11-3 and TRBJ2-3, with 7 bases identical to TRBD2. Germline V gene data show CDR1 as SGHNT and CDR2 as YENEEA. This CDR3 spans 15 amino acids. J lost 0 bases, V lost 0 bases, and 0 bases had no gene match. For the CDR3, the DNA is TGTGCCAGCAGCTTAGACGGGGGGAGCACAGATACGCAGTATTTT. Translation gives CASSLDGGSTDTQYF. The full variable domain, in which reference TRBV11-3 and TRBJ2-3 provide the parts outside the CDR3, is EAGVVQSPRYKIIEKKQPVAFWCNPISGHNTLYWYLQNLGQGPELLIRYENEEAVDDSQLPKDRFSAERLKGVDSTLKIQPAELGDSAVYLCASSLDGGSTDTQYFGPGTRLTVL.

The chain's CDR3 is CASSLTGAREETQYF. The CDR3 DNA is TGTGCCAGCAGCTTGACCGGGGCAAGAGAAGAGACCCAGTACTTC. The V gene is TRBV5-4, the J gene TRBJ2-5, with D possibly called TRBD1 or TRBD2 (5 bases each). The CDR3 extends over 15 amino acids. Trimming took 1 base from V and 3 from J, leaving 13 bases between them. The germline V gene encodes CDR1 SGHNT and CDR2 YYREEE (reference sequence).

The chain uses TRBV11-2 and TRBJ1-1; unclear D gene. V dropped 1 base and J dropped 7 bases, with 4 bases sitting between them. Germline loops: CDR1 SGHAT, CDR2 FQNNGV. CDR3 length equals 11 residues. CDR3 loop: CASSLGGEAFF. The CDR3 DNA follows: TGTGCCAGCAGCTTAGGGGGTGAAGCTTTCTTT. Complete variable domain (other parts from reference TRBV11-2 and TRBJ1-1): EAGVAQSPRYKIIEKRQSVAFWCNPISGHATLYWYQQILGQGPKLLIQFQNNGVVDDSQLPKDRFSAERLKGVDSTLKIQPAKLEDSAVYLCASSLGGEAFFGQGTRLTVV.

This sequence joins TRBV5-1 and TRBJ2-2; the match to TRBD2 covers 9 bases. In germline, CDR1 is SGHRS, CDR2 YFSETQ. With V trimmed by 7 bases and J by 5 bases, 9 bases remained unmatched. This CDR3 contains 15 residues. CDR3 nucleotides: TGCGCCAGCGCGGGAGGGGGCGCGGGAACCGGGGAGCTGTTTTTT. It is translated as CASAGGGAGTGELFF.

V usage is TRBV19 and J usage is TRBJ1-3, with TRBD1 as a possible D gene (5 bases). CDR3 size: 15 residues. Looked up from germline, CDR1 is LNHDA and CDR2 is SQIVND (reference sequence). Trimming left V 6 bases short and J 0 bases short, with 12 bases between. CDR3 sequence reads: CASRAGRSSGNTIYF. In nucleotides, the CDR3 is TGTGCCAGTAGAGCGGGACGTAGCTCTGGAAACACCATATATTTT.

The chain links TRBV6-5 to TRBJ2-7; D perhaps matches TRBD1 (6 bases). Germline CDR1 and CDR2: MNHEY and SVGAGI. V gave up 5 bases and J gave up 6 bases, with 11 bases separating them. This CDR3 region has 12 residues. The CDR3 DNA sequence: TGTGCCAGCAGTAACCCAGGGGCCGAGCAGTACTTC. This gives the protein CASSNPGAEQYF.

The CDR3 reads CAWSVLLNTEAFF. In DNA, the CDR3 is TGTGCCTGGAGTGTACTACTGAACACTGAAGCTTTCTTT. The chain recombines TRBV30 with TRBJ1-1, with D unclear. Per germline, CDR1 GTSNPN and CDR2 SVGIG (reference sequence). V was shortened by 0 bases and J by 0 bases, with 5 bases between the two germline ends. This CDR3 has 13 residues.

The chain links TRBV7-3 to TRBJ2-2; weak D call: TRBD1 (6 bases). V lost 4 bases and J lost 3, with 12 bases in between. There are 15 residues in the CDR3. Germline CDR1 is SGHTA and CDR2 is FQGTGA. CDR3 region: CASSSPGVDTGELFF. The CDR3 DNA follows: TGTGCCAGCAGCTCCCCAGGGGTTGACACCGGGGAGCTGTTTTTT. The entire variable domain, with the rest obtained from reference TRBV7-3 and TRBJ2-2, is as follows: GAGVSQTPSNKVTEKGKYVELRCDPISGHTALYWYRQSLGQGPEFLIYFQGTGAADDSGLPNDRFFAVRPEGSVSTLKIQRTERGDSAVYLCASSSPGVDTGELFFGEGSRLTVL.

The chain joins TRBV6-6 to TRBJ2-5; 8 nucleotides agree with TRBD2. The V segment lost 2 bases and the J segment 3 bases; nucleotides outside the gene matches: 8. The V gene's germline CDR1 is MNHNY and CDR2 SVGAGI (reference sequence). This CDR3 is built from 16 residues. The CDR3 nucleotides are TGTGCCAGCAGTTACGAGAGCGGGGGACTAAAAGAGACCCAGTACTTC. Its translation: CASSYESGGLKETQYF.

This clone is a singleton in its sample. The chain links TRBV7-9 to TRBJ1-2; D is perhaps TRBD1 (6 bases). This CDR3 contains 13 residues. V lost 4 bases and J 8 bases, leaving 14 bases between the germline ends. CDR1 is SEHNR, CDR2 FQNEAQ, per germline (reference sequence). The CDR3 spells CASSYEDSRGYTF. CDR3 sequence (DNA): TGTGCCAGCAGCTACGAGGACAGTCGCGGCTACACCTTC.

V gene TRBV4-2 combines with J gene TRBJ2-3; 7 bases align to TRBD2. Germline V lookup: CDR1 LGHNA, CDR2 YNFKEQ. V was pared by 1 base and J by 3 bases, with 7 bases of the junction left unmatched. The CDR3 totals 16 residues. CDR3 sequence reads: CASSQGASGVTDTQYF. CDR3 DNA sequence: TGTGCCAGCAGCCAAGGGGCCAGCGGGGTGACAGATACGCAGTATTTT.

The chain carries TRBV7-9 and TRBJ1-3, with TRBD1 as a possible D gene (5 bases). The ends were cut back, 4 bases at V and 4 bases at J, with 23 bases in the middle. The germline V gene has CDR1 SEHNR and CDR2 FQNEAQ (reference sequence). The CDR3 spans 18 residues. CDR3 DNA sequence: TGTGCCAGCAGCTATTTTCCTGATGGACGGGGCCCCGGAAACACCATATATTTT. This codes for CASSYFPDGRGPGNTIYF. The full variable domain, in which reference TRBV7-9 and TRBJ1-3 provide the parts outside the CDR3, is DTGVSQNPRHKITKRGQNVTFRCDPISEHNRLYWYRQTLGQGPEFLTYFQNEAQLEKSRLLSDRFSAERPKGSFSTLEIQRTEQGDSAMYLCASSYFPDGRGPGNTIYFGEGSWLTVV.

V is TRBV6-1 and J is TRBJ2-1; D ambiguous. Germline V gene sequence: CDR1 MNHNS, CDR2 SASEGT. Trimming removed 7 bases from V and 1 base from J, with 14 bases in between. The CDR3 has 15 amino acids. The CDR3 is CASTLTLQSYNEQFF. In DNA form, the CDR3 reads TGTGCCAGCACCCTGACTCTCCAGTCCTACAATGAGCAGTTCTTC.

The chain employs TRBV11-2 and TRBJ2-1; 11 bases match TRBD2. This CDR3 region has 15 residues. Germline V gives CDR1 SGHAT, CDR2 FQNNGV. The ends lost 3 bases at V and 9 bases at J; junction bases unmatched: 7. CDR3 sequence (DNA): TGTGCCAGCAGCTTGGATAGCGGGGGGGCACGTGAGCAGTTCTTC. Translation gives CASSLDSGGAREQFF.

The rearrangement joins TRBV29-1 to TRBJ1-2, with 7 nucleotides matching TRBD1. Germline trimming cut 3 bases from V and 4 bases from J; bases unmatched to any gene: 5. Per the germline V gene, CDR1 is SQVTM and CDR2 is ANQGSEA. There are 13 residues in the CDR3. The DNA for the CDR3 is TGCAGCGTTGAGGGCAGGGGGGGCTATGGCTACACCTTC. Protein: CSVEGRGGYGYTF.

The chain joins TRBV6-1 to TRBJ1-4; possible D gene TRBD1, 5 bases. The CDR3 spans 16 residues. The germline CDR1 and CDR2 sequences are MNHNS and SASEGT. Between the trimmed V and J ends, which lost 6 bases and 4 bases, there was a span of 18 bases. The CDR3 sequence is CASRETRQTINEKLFF. CDR3 nucleotide sequence: TGTGCCAGCAGAGAAACACGACAGACCATTAATGAAAAACTGTTTTTT.